This T cell receptor beta chain was identified in a study of graft-versus-host responses after intestinal transplantation. Study details: Among the recipients, all got anti-thymocyte globulin induction and then tacrolimus and steroids for 2 to 3 years.

The study, taken as a whole, reports: High graft-versus-host to host-versus-graft clonal ratios were seen in allografts of patients with graft-donor T cell macrochimerism. GvH clonotypes were identified within recipient marrow, with a subset emerging first in ileum or blood.

For this clone: Its antigen is undetermined.

The method was immunoSEQ multiplex PCR; TCRdb's version includes in-frame clones alone and lacks a portion of them. This sample yields over 100,000 clones, of which around 94% are seen a single time; roughly 0.24% belongs to the top ten. The CDR3 runs to 13 residues. Germline V CDR1 and CDR2: SQVTM, ANQGSEA. V dropped 7 bases and J dropped 4; count of bases not matched to a gene: 5. The receptor's source is a human donor who was the organ donor for an intestinal transplant. This chain joins TRBV29-1 and TRBJ2-3; 10 nucleotides line up with TRBD2. This specimen was unstimulated CD4+ T cells sorted from spleen or lymph node cells, taken before transplant. CDR3 coding DNA: TGCAGCGCTAGCGGGAGTGGGGCAGATACGCAGTATTTT. It codes for CSASGSGADTQYF.